The present T cell receptor (beta chain) was sequenced within a study of T cell responses to AZD1222 COVID-19 vaccine. Study-level results: At baseline, seropositivity was found in only a handful of AZD1222 recipients. Reports say nearly half of spike-specific TCRs go after unmutated variant regions. An increase in Spike-specific TCR breadth and depth was observed after two AZD1222 doses. The repertoires were collected only after the peak T cell response.

Assay: immunoSEQ multiplex PCR; the TCRdb copy retains only in-frame clones and omits some. The sample yields roughly 150,000 clones, 85% to 90% seen once. The junction had 4 bases not matched to a gene; V was cut back by 6 bases and J by 1 base. This CDR3 has 15 amino acids. Germline CDR1 and CDR2: SGHAT and FQNNGV. With regard to this clone: No antigen is known for it.

This material consisted of peripheral blood, taken 28 days after the second AZD1222 dose. This TCR was recovered from an adult who received the AZD1222 COVID-19 vaccine. The chain uses TRBV11-2 and TRBJ2-1; 9 bases are shared with TRBD2. The CDR3 region has the DNA TGTGCCAGCAGAAATAGCGGGGGTTCCTACAATGAGCAGTTCTTC. This translates into CASRNSGGSYNEQFF.